The rows below give T cell receptor beta chains drawn from one sample of a study of blood T cell repertoires in COVID-19. This table comes from immunoSEQ multiplex PCR, and its TCRdb copy is limited to in-frame clones, with some not included. The data show about 75,000 clones, about 88% seen once. Sequenced sample: peripheral blood. The receptors here all came from a human donor in a cohort sampled during active COVID-19. Both conserved end residues are part of each CDR3. Fields, in order: CDR3 DNA, CDR3 protein, J gene, D gene, clone size, V gene. A D gene is named only where the DNA matches it firmly. The listing skips clone size in some rows; elsewhere it reads once, few, many or a size class.

CDR3 DNA: TGTGCCAGCAGCGTTACGGGAAATTCGGGCACCATATATTTT; CDR3 protein: CASSVTGNSGTIYF; J gene: TRBJ1-3; D gene: -; clone size: -; V gene: TRBV7-9
CDR3 DNA: TGTGCCAGTAGTAGGGACAGGGTGGCTAATGAAAAACTGTTTTTT; CDR3 protein: CASSRDRVANEKLFF; J gene: TRBJ1-4; D gene: TRBD1; clone size: -; V gene: TRBV19
CDR3 DNA: TGTGCCAGCAGCCCAATCGCGGGATACAAACAAAGAAACACTGAAGCTTTCTTT; CDR3 protein: CASSPIAGYKQRNTEAFF; J gene: TRBJ1-1; D gene: -; clone size: -; V gene: TRBV3-1/TRBV3-2
CDR3 DNA: TGCGCCAGCAGCTTAACCCCGGGACAGCAAGAGACCCAGTACTTC; CDR3 protein: CASSLTPGQQETQYF; J gene: TRBJ2-5; D gene: TRBD1; clone size: -; V gene: TRBV5-1
CDR3 DNA: TGTGCCAGCAGTTACCTGACAGGGACGGGAAGCACAGATACGCAGTATTTT; CDR3 protein: CASSYLTGTGSTDTQYF; J gene: TRBJ2-3; D gene: TRBD1; clone size: once; V gene: TRBV27
CDR3 DNA: TGTGCCAGCAGCTTGGGCGGACAGGGCAATCAGCCCCAGCATTTT; CDR3 protein: CASSLGGQGNQPQHF; J gene: TRBJ1-5; D gene: TRBD1; clone size: -; V gene: TRBV11-2
CDR3 DNA: TGTGCCAGCAGTCCCCCCGCCAGGGGTCTTGGCTACACCTTC; CDR3 protein: CASSPPARGLGYTF; J gene: TRBJ1-2; D gene: -; clone size: -; V gene: TRBV28
CDR3 DNA: TGTGCCAGCAGTGCCACGCTAGCGGGGGGCTTCTTTACGCAGTATTTT; CDR3 protein: CASSATLAGGFFTQYF; J gene: TRBJ2-3; D gene: TRBD2; clone size: -; V gene: TRBV25-1
CDR3 DNA: TGTGCCAGCAGCCCAACCTCGGGGACAGTCTCTCAGCCCCAGCATTTT; CDR3 protein: CASSPTSGTVSQPQHF; J gene: TRBJ1-5; D gene: TRBD1; clone size: -; V gene: TRBV7-8
CDR3 DNA: TGTGCCAGCAGCCACGGGACAGGGAACACCGGGGAGCTGTTTTTT; CDR3 protein: CASSHGTGNTGELFF; J gene: TRBJ2-2; D gene: TRBD1; clone size: -; V gene: TRBV7-2
CDR3 DNA: TGTGCCAGCAGCCAAGGCGGCGTGAAAGCTTTCTTT; CDR3 protein: CASSQGGVKAFF; J gene: TRBJ1-1; D gene: -; clone size: -; V gene: TRBV3-1/TRBV3-2
CDR3 DNA: TGTGCCAGCAGCTCAGGACCCCCGGGGTCACCCCTCCACTTT; CDR3 protein: CASSSGPPGSPLHF; J gene: TRBJ1-6; D gene: -; clone size: once; V gene: TRBV7-2
CDR3 DNA: TGTGCCAGCAGGCAAACAGGGCCCGTTCCTGAAGCTTTCTTT; CDR3 protein: CASRQTGPVPEAFF; J gene: TRBJ1-1; D gene: -; clone size: -; V gene: TRBV6-5
CDR3 DNA: TGTGCCAGCAGCTGGGGTAGCGGAAGCTCCTACGAGCAGTACTTC; CDR3 protein: CASSWGSGSSYEQYF; J gene: TRBJ2-7; D gene: -; clone size: -; V gene: TRBV5-6
CDR3 DNA: TGCGCCAGCAGCTTTCAACAGGGAAACGAGCAGTACTTC; CDR3 protein: CASSFQQGNEQYF; J gene: TRBJ2-7; D gene: -; clone size: once; V gene: TRBV5-1
CDR3 DNA: TGTGCCAGTAGCATGGGGACAGGGGTGGGTCTGGGCAATCAGCCCCAGCATTTT; CDR3 protein: CASSMGTGVGLGNQPQHF; J gene: TRBJ1-5; D gene: TRBD1; clone size: -; V gene: TRBV19
CDR3 DNA: TGTGCCACCGTGCCCGGGGGGATGAACACTGAAGCTTTCTTT; CDR3 protein: CATVPGGMNTEAFF; J gene: TRBJ1-1; D gene: -; clone size: few; V gene: TRBV28
CDR3 DNA: TGTGCCAGCAGCCGTCAGGACTTACTTCAAGAGACCCAGTACTTC; CDR3 protein: CASSRQDLLQETQYF; J gene: TRBJ2-5; D gene: -; clone size: -; V gene: TRBV21-1
CDR3 DNA: TGTGCCAGCAGTTTGGGGGGAACGGGAAACACCATATATTTT; CDR3 protein: CASSLGGTGNTIYF; J gene: TRBJ1-3; D gene: -; clone size: -; V gene: TRBV28
CDR3 DNA: TGTGCCAGCAGCTTGGATCGGGGGGGCGGCTACACCTTC; CDR3 protein: CASSLDRGGGYTF; J gene: TRBJ1-2; D gene: -; clone size: -; V gene: TRBV5-4
CDR3 DNA: TGTGCCAGCAGGGTTACCCAGGGGGTTGGAGCCAAAAACATTCAGTACTTC; CDR3 protein: CASRVTQGVGAKNIQYF; J gene: TRBJ2-4; D gene: TRBD1; clone size: -; V gene: TRBV2
CDR3 DNA: TGTGCCAGCAGCTTAGCGAACAACAGGGTGCGTGGCGGGGAGCTGTTTTTT; CDR3 protein: CASSLANNRVRGGELFF; J gene: TRBJ2-2; D gene: -; clone size: -; V gene: TRBV7-6
CDR3 DNA: TGTGCCAGCGGGAGGACTAGCGGGAGTAACGAGCAGTACTTC; CDR3 protein: CASGRTSGSNEQYF; J gene: TRBJ2-7; D gene: TRBD2; clone size: once; V gene: TRBV2
CDR3 DNA: TGTGCCAGCAGCGTCCGGGACAGAACTTACGAGCAGTACTTC; CDR3 protein: CASSVRDRTYEQYF; J gene: TRBJ2-7; D gene: TRBD1; clone size: -; V gene: TRBV9
CDR3 DNA: TGTGCCAGCAGTCAACAGGGCTACGAGCAGTACTTC; CDR3 protein: CASSQQGYEQYF; J gene: TRBJ2-7; D gene: -; clone size: -; V gene: TRBV5-8
CDR3 DNA: TGCGCCAGCACATCGACTAGCGGTAGCACAGATACGCAGTATTTT; CDR3 protein: CASTSTSGSTDTQYF; J gene: TRBJ2-3; D gene: TRBD2; clone size: -; V gene: TRBV4-1
CDR3 DNA: TGTGCCAGTAGTATATTGGGACAGGTCAATCAGCCCCAGCATTTT; CDR3 protein: CASSILGQVNQPQHF; J gene: TRBJ1-5; D gene: TRBD1; clone size: -; V gene: TRBV19
CDR3 DNA: TGTGCCAGCAGTTACTCGATAGAAGGCGGTGAGCAGTTCTTC; CDR3 protein: CASSYSIEGGEQFF; J gene: TRBJ2-1; D gene: -; clone size: -; V gene: TRBV6-6
CDR3 DNA: TGTGCCAGCAGTTACCAACAGACAGGGGGCACTGAAGCTTTCTTT; CDR3 protein: CASSYQQTGGTEAFF; J gene: TRBJ1-1; D gene: TRBD1; clone size: -; V gene: TRBV6-5
CDR3 DNA: TGCGCCAGCAGCTTGGATGAGGCAGGGCCCTACGAGCAGTACTTC; CDR3 protein: CASSLDEAGPYEQYF; J gene: TRBJ2-7; D gene: -; clone size: -; V gene: TRBV5-1
CDR3 DNA: TGTGCCAGCAGCTTTGGCGGCCGATACAATGAAAAACTGTTTTTT; CDR3 protein: CASSFGGRYNEKLFF; J gene: TRBJ1-4; D gene: -; clone size: -; V gene: TRBV7-6
CDR3 DNA: TGCAGCGTGAGGGACTACCAAGAGACCCAGTACTTC; CDR3 protein: CSVRDYQETQYF; J gene: TRBJ2-5; D gene: -; clone size: -; V gene: TRBV29-1
CDR3 DNA: TGTGCCAGCCGTCTAGCGGGGGGACCCGACGGGGATACGCAGTATTTT; CDR3 protein: CASRLAGGPDGDTQYF; J gene: TRBJ2-3; D gene: TRBD2; clone size: -; V gene: TRBV7-2
CDR3 DNA: TGTGCCAGCAGCGTGGGGACAGGGAGCAATCAGCCCCAGCATTTT; CDR3 protein: CASSVGTGSNQPQHF; J gene: TRBJ1-5; D gene: TRBD1; clone size: -; V gene: TRBV9
CDR3 DNA: TGTGCCAGCTCACCACATCCGGGACAGGGCCTCTACACCTTC; CDR3 protein: CASSPHPGQGLYTF; J gene: TRBJ1-2; D gene: TRBD1; clone size: once; V gene: TRBV18
CDR3 DNA: TGTGCCAGCAGTAACCGTAGAAGCTCCTATAATTCACCCCTCCACTTT; CDR3 protein: CASSNRRSSYNSPLHF; J gene: TRBJ1-6; D gene: -; clone size: once; V gene: TRBV27
CDR3 DNA: TGTGCCAGCAGCTTAACAGGGATAGACTATGGCTACACCTTC; CDR3 protein: CASSLTGIDYGYTF; J gene: TRBJ1-2; D gene: -; clone size: -; V gene: TRBV7-9
CDR3 DNA: TGTGCCAGCAGCCAATCGTTCTCTCGACTAGCGGGATCTTACGAGCAGTACTTC; CDR3 protein: CASSQSFSRLAGSYEQYF; J gene: TRBJ2-7; D gene: TRBD2; clone size: -; V gene: TRBV3-1/TRBV3-2
CDR3 DNA: TGTGCCAGCAGTTCGACTAGCGGGGCGTACAATGAGCAGTTCTTC; CDR3 protein: CASSSTSGAYNEQFF; J gene: TRBJ2-1; D gene: TRBD2; clone size: -; V gene: TRBV27
CDR3 DNA: TGTGCCAGCAGCGGGGGGGGGTTCGATGGCTACACCTTC; CDR3 protein: CASSGGGFDGYTF; J gene: TRBJ1-2; D gene: -; clone size: once; V gene: TRBV9